This T cell receptor beta chain was profiled in a study of cytomegalovirus exposure and HLA in healthy donors. Overall study findings and caveats: According to an earlier analysis, most TCR beta V segments yielded productive rearrangements about 87% or about 30% of the time. Using the classifier, cytomegalovirus status was reportedly diagnosed with high specificity and sensitivity.

V lost 0 bases and J lost 2; bases outside the gene matches: 3. The CDR3 is made up of 16 amino acids. The germline CDR1 and CDR2 sequences are SGHTS and YDEGEE. On this clone: Its specificity is not known.

60 Vbeta and 13 Jbeta primers were used in PCR. In the original processing: Roughly 10 million shared chains were among around 80 million unique TCR beta chains counted in a later analysis. Sequencing used immunoSEQ multiplex PCR; TCRdb keeps in-frame clones, though not all of them. That table is the source of V, J and clone size, and D and trimming were worked out from the DNA. The table records approximately 68,000 clones, about three quarters of them present only once. The TCR originated in a woman in her twenties or thirties in good health and CMV-seropositive. Sequencing was carried out using PBMCs. The rearrangement links TRBV5-8 to TRBJ1-1; 11 nucleotides line up with TRBD1. The CDR3 sequence is CASSLGDRGGNTEAFF. For the CDR3, the DNA is TGTGCCAGCAGCTTGGGGGACAGGGGGGGCAACACTGAAGCTTTCTTT.